One and the same sample provided the 11 T cell receptor beta chains below, sequenced in a study of prognosis after radiotherapy for stage I lung cancer. From genomic DNA, two-round multiplex PCR was used to amplify TCR beta CDR3. First-round PCR employed TRBV- and TRBJ-specific primers for each gene. TCRdb passed the multiplex PCR reads through MiXCR, listing each CDR3 protein once. In the table there are 45,000 to 70,000 distinct CDR3 sequences, about 26% of which are singletons. The sample was PBMCs, taken before or after stereotactic body radiation therapy (not recorded which). The receptors were sampled from a donor aged 50 or older with non-small cell lung cancer.

Points on this clonotype: A read error may explain this, as a much larger clone is one base away. The chain employs TRBV9 and TRBJ2-1, with a weak D call TRBD1 (6 bases). V was clipped by 3 bases and J by 4 bases, with 11 bases between them. The CDR3 is 14 residues long. The V gene's germline CDR1 is SGDLS and CDR2 YYNGEE. The CDR3 DNA reads as TGTGCCAGCAGCGACGGGACACAATACAATGAGCAGTTCTTC. Translating gives CASSDGTQYNEQFF.

This clonotype occurred a few times. A clone one base away is much larger, so this may be a read error. The gene calls are TRBV19 and TRBJ1-1; D is ambiguous. CDR3 length: 15 amino acids. Germline V CDR1 and CDR2: LNHDA, SQIVND (reference sequence). Trimming took off 8 bases at V and 4 bases at J, with 20 bases between the two ends. In DNA form, the CDR3 reads TGTGCCAGTCGAAAAGACCGACTGATGAGCACTGAAGCTTTCTTT. Translation gives CASRKDRLMSTEAFF.

The rearrangement joins TRBV12-3 or TRBV12-4 to TRBJ2-2; possibly TRBD2 for D (6 bases). The V and J ends lost 7 bases and 6 bases respectively, with 18 bases between them. This CDR3 is 15 amino acids long. The CDR3 sequence: CASTSNLGGAGELFF. DNA of the CDR3: TGTGCCAGCACCTCTAACTTGGGGGGTGCCGGGGAGCTGTTTTTT.

This clonotype was recorded at least ten times. The rearrangement uses TRBV6-2 or TRBV6-3 and TRBJ2-1, with D perhaps TRBD2 (5 bases). This CDR3 contains 17 residues. V was trimmed by 5 bases and J by 3 bases, leaving 20 bases between them. Germline loops: CDR1 MNHEY, CDR2 SVGEGT. CDR3 residues: CASSKPPKSGGYNEQFF. In DNA, the CDR3 is TGTGCCAGCAGTAAGCCCCCCAAGAGCGGAGGCTACAATGAGCAGTTCTTC.

This clonotype was detected many times. The V gene is TRBV9, the J gene TRBJ1-2; no definite D call. V dropped 5 bases and J dropped 2 bases, with 4 bases sitting between them. Germline CDR1 reads SGDLS; CDR2 reads YYNGEE. The CDR3 covers 11 residues. The CDR3 sequence is CASSGNYGYTF. In nucleotides, the CDR3 is TGTGCCAGCAGTGGAAACTATGGCTACACCTTC.

Turning to this clonotype: A much larger clone differs from this one at a single base, so this may be a read error. The chain links TRBV20-1 to TRBJ1-1, with D possibly TRBD1 on 6 matching bases. This CDR3 is built from 14 residues. Trimming took off 6 bases at V and 3 bases at J, with 17 bases between the two ends. Germline CDR1 and CDR2: DFQATT and SNEGSKA (reference sequence). The CDR3 region is CSARRQGFDTEAFF. CDR3 sequence (DNA): TGCAGTGCGAGACGTCAGGGGTTTGACACTGAAGCTTTCTTT.

At least ten counts were recorded for this clonotype. The rearrangement links TRBV20-1 to TRBJ1-2; 7 bases map to TRBD1. The CDR3 runs to 13 residues. V shed 6 bases, J shed 6 bases, and the junction held 10 bases outside the gene matches. Germline CDR1 DFQATT, CDR2 SNEGSKA (reference sequence). CDR3 sequence (DNA): TGCAGTGCCCCGACAGGGTACGTTGATGGCTACACCTTC. Encoded protein: CSAPTGYVDGYTF.

This clonotype was observed at least ten times. V is TRBV12-3 or TRBV12-4 and J is TRBJ1-1, with D possibly matching TRBD1 (5 bases). V was trimmed by 7 bases and J by 8 bases, leaving 17 bases between them. This CDR3 spans 13 amino acids. The CDR3 loop is CASISSGTPEAFF. The CDR3 DNA is TGTGCCAGCATTAGTTCAGGGACCCCCGAAGCTTTCTTT.

The sample holds many counts of this clonotype. The V call is TRBV19, the J call TRBJ2-1, with 7 bases matching TRBD1. There are 17 residues in the CDR3. CDR1 and CDR2 from the germline V gene are LNHDA and SQIVND (reference sequence). J was trimmed by 5 bases and V by 4 bases; bases with no gene match: 14. DNA of the CDR3: TGTGCCAGTAGTACAATTCGACAGGGAAGGGGCCACAATGAGCAGTTCTTC. Its protein product is CASSTIRQGRGHNEQFF. Together with reference TRBV19 and TRBJ2-1, the CDR3 gives the full variable domain: DGGITQSPKYLFRKEGQNVTLSCEQNLNHDAMYWYRQDPGQGLRLIYYSQIVNDFQKGDIAEGYSVSREKKESFPLTVTSAQKNPTAFYLCASSTIRQGRGHNEQFFGPGTRLTVL.

A remark on this clonotype: A far larger clone is one nucleotide away, so this likely arose from a read error. The chain links TRBV6-1 to TRBJ2-7; 8 bases align to TRBD1. The CDR3 runs to 14 residues. Germline loops: CDR1 MNHNS, CDR2 SASEGT. CDR3 nucleotide sequence: TGTGTCAGCAGTTACCGTGGACAGGGCGGCGAGCAGTACTTC. It yields the protein CVSSYRGQGGEQYF.

The chain is built from TRBV20-1 and TRBJ2-7, with D possibly TRBD2 on 7 matching bases. CDR1 and CDR2 from the germline V gene are DFQATT and SNEGSKA (reference sequence). Trimming left V 4 bases short and J 1 base short, with 14 bases between. The CDR3 contains 14 residues. CDR3 nucleotide sequence: TGCAGTGCTACTAAGGGGGGGCGGTCCTACGAGCAGTACTTC. Its translation is CSATKGGRSYEQYF.